This T cell receptor beta chain was observed in a study of T-cell memory formation after mild COVID-19. TCRdb reanalysed the 5' RACE reads using MiXCR and keeps one entry per CDR3 protein. Of some 68,000 distinct CDR3 sequences in the sample, around 17% were seen once. V shed 0 bases, J shed 2 bases, and the junction held 3 bases outside the gene matches. This CDR3 contains 15 residues. Germline V gene lookup returns CDR1 DFQATT and CDR2 SNEGSKA (reference sequence). Findings of the study overall: Clones that contracted clustered mainly in CM and EM if CD4+ and in EMRA if CD8+. Proof of SARS-CoV-2 specificity was absent for the second-wave clones that crested on day 37.

This clonotype was seen a few times. Its antigen is still unknown. The chain is built from TRBV20-1 and TRBJ2-1; 8 bases align to TRBD2. The material sequenced was PBMCs or a T cell subset sorted from them (not recorded which). The receptor's source is an adult woman who had mild COVID-19 (a few samples of this study predate the infection). Cell type and time point are not known. CDR3 region: CSARERGGPYNEQFF. Here the CDR3 DNA reads TGCAGTGCTAGAGAACGGGGGGGCCCCTACAATGAGCAGTTCTTC.